These T cell receptor beta chains were read from a single sample in a study of type 1 regulatory T cells. Using its own MiXCR run on the reads, TCRdb lists one record per CDR3 protein. The sample lists about 62,000 distinct CDR3 sequences, roughly two thirds occurring once. No antigen has been identified for these receptors. Specimen: cultured non-Tr1 T cells, either the whole culture or a sorted T cell fraction (not recorded which). The origin of the receptors is a human donor in good health. The CDR3 runs from the conserved cysteine through the conserved F or W.

v_gene	j_gene	CDR3aa
TRBV18	TRBJ2-7	CASSLQAGSGQDTYEQYF
TRBV7-2	TRBJ2-3	CASSPSLDTQYF
TRBV10-3	TRBJ2-3	CAISVDGISTDTQYF
TRBV27	TRBJ1-6	CASSLTNPFYNSPLHF
TRBV11-1	TRBJ2-5	CASSFVLGETQYF
TRBV4-2	TRBJ2-3	CASSQDRLGADTQYF
TRBV5-6	TRBJ2-1	CASSYESGSRRDNEQFF
TRBV12-3/TRBV12-4	TRBJ2-2	CASSFMGNGELFF
TRBV3-1	TRBJ1-1	CASSQEGGGTEAFF
TRBV7-9	TRBJ1-2	CASSLEGYYGYTF
TRBV9	TRBJ2-7	CASSVGQGVSEQYF
TRBV7-2	TRBJ2-5	CASSLGSRAETQYF
TRBV5-1	TRBJ2-3	CASSLRGVDTDTQYF
TRBV20-1	TRBJ2-5	CSAREPSGRISETQYF
TRBV7-8	TRBJ2-5	CASSSRQGVRSQETQYF
TRBV4-2	TRBJ1-5	CASSPGQGVQPQHF
TRBV7-6	TRBJ2-5	CASSLNRGQETQYF
TRBV6-2/TRBV6-3	TRBJ2-2	CVSSGREGRTGELFF
TRBV3-1	TRBJ2-5	CASSQAGRPETQYF
TRBV7-8	TRBJ1-2	CASSLDGGSNYGYTF
TRBV3-1	TRBJ2-2	CASRAPGRQTGELFF
TRBV28	TRBJ2-7	CASESGLAGAVGEQYF
TRBV6-5	TRBJ2-2	CASSYSGASGATGELFF
TRBV29-1	TRBJ1-5	CSVELGEGQPQHF
TRBV18	TRBJ2-1	CASSPSVNNEQFF
TRBV20-1	TRBJ2-1	CSARDTRTGASYNEQFF
TRBV2	TRBJ2-1	CASYPGRTLNNEQFF
TRBV4-1	TRBJ1-2	CASSQVPGQGGGYTF
TRBV20-1	TRBJ2-1	CSARKGGDEQFF
TRBV11-2	TRBJ2-3	CASSPIAGGVADTQYF
TRBV5-1	TRBJ2-2	CASRTDRARGTGELFF
TRBV7-2	TRBJ2-5	CASSLLGTGGETQYF
TRBV6-1	TRBJ2-1	CASSPSPVSSYNEQFF
TRBV5-1	TRBJ2-2	CASTPQGGTNTGELFF
TRBV12-5	TRBJ2-2	CASGLGVGNTGELFF
TRBV29-1	TRBJ1-1	CSVKSKNTEAFF
TRBV27	TRBJ2-5	CASRVTGTATSQQETQYF
TRBV7-2	TRBJ2-3	CASSLAAPPGDTQYF
TRBV7-2	TRBJ2-1	CASSPQRGLSNEQFF
TRBV9	TRBJ2-6	CASSVDRATNSGANVLTF
TRBV29-1	TRBJ2-3	CSVETLAGDTQYF
TRBV20-1	TRBJ2-7	CSARVQSYEQYF
TRBV4-2	TRBJ2-1	CASSQVRLAGVNEQFF
TRBV5-1	TRBJ1-2	CASRTGAINYGYTF
TRBV20-1	TRBJ1-2	CSVRVDLNYGYTF